The table lists the clone carrying this TCR beta chain with a few counts. Its antigen is currently unknown. Libraries for TCRalpha and TCRbeta carried sample barcodes and unique molecular identifiers via 5'RACE. Each CDR3 protein gets one entry after TCRdb re-called the 5' RACE reads with MiXCR. The sample consists of 580,000 or so distinct CDR3 sequences, 17% of them appearing once. The data belong to a study of T-cell memory formation after mild COVID-19. Study-wide context: TCR clusters were mostly donor specific.

The study's findings and limits: The SARS-CoV-2 specificity of second-wave clones reaching peak at day 37 remained unverified. Contracting CD8+ clones were enriched in EMRA, CD4+ mainly in CM and EM.

The CDR3 consists of 16 residues. Per germline, CDR1 LGHNA and CDR2 YNFKEQ. Trimming removed 1 base from V and 4 bases from J, with 14 bases in between. Material: PBMCs or a T cell subset sorted from them (not recorded which). The rearrangement uses TRBV4-2 and TRBJ2-1; a weak D match, TRBD2 (6 bases). This receptor was taken from an adult woman who had mild COVID-19 (a few samples of this study predate the infection). Cell type and time point are not known. The DNA for the CDR3 is TGTGCCAGCAGCCAAGTGATGTCGGGAGATTACAATGAGCAGTTCTTC. The encoded protein is CASSQVMSGDYNEQFF.